Below, 2 T cell receptor beta chains from the same sample are listed, as sequenced in a study of cytomegalovirus exposure and HLA in healthy donors (dated by TCRdb to 2016 to 2017). Library generation was performed with the immunoSEQ multiplex PCR assay. A mixture of 60 forward primers for TCR Vbeta segments and 13 reverse primers for TCR Jbeta segments was used in the multiplex PCR. The table was pulled from immuneACCESS by TCRdb, which kept in-frame rearrangements only. Such tables lose some clones; where checked, under half of the loss comes from unresolved V genes, and the rest has no known cause. Present in this sample are 120,000 or so clones, roughly 75% of which were seen just once. Around 3% of the sample goes to the ten largest clones. Sequencing used PBMCs. The receptors were sampled from a woman between 45 and 60 years old in good health and CMV-seronegative.

In nucleotides, the CDR3 is TGTGCCAGCAGTTACCGGACAGGAAACACTGAAGCTTTCTTT. Residues: CASSYRTGNTEAFF. The rearrangement links TRBV6-5 to TRBJ1-1, with 7 bases matching TRBD1. Germline values: CDR1 MNHEY, CDR2 SVGAGI. This CDR3 contains 14 residues. V lost 2 bases, J lost 2 bases, and 2 bases stayed unmatched.

This clone was seen a few times. The rearrangement links TRBV7-9 to TRBJ2-7; 8 nucleotides agree with TRBD2. The CDR3 has 14 residues. In germline, CDR1 is SEHNR, CDR2 FQNEAQ (reference sequence). V lost 0 bases to trimming and J lost 2 bases; unmatched junction nucleotides: 0. The CDR3 spells CASSLASGTYEQYF. In DNA form, the CDR3 reads TGTGCCAGCAGCTTAGCTAGCGGGACCTACGAGCAGTACTTC.